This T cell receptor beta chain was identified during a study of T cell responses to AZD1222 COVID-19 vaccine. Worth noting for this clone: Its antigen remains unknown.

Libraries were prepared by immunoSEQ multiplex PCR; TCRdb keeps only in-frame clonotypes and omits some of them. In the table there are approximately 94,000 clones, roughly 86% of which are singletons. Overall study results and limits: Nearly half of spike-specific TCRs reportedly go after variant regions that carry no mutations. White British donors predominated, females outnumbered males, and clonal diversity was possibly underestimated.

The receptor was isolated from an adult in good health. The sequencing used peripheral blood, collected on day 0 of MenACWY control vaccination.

The CDR3 loop is CASSQDTQLPQHF. The CDR3 DNA is TGTGCCAGCAGCCAAGATACACAGCTGCCCCAGCATTTT. This chain links TRBV3-1 (or the pseudogene TRBV3-2) with TRBJ1-5; D gene ambiguous. V gave up 0 bases and J gave up 9 bases, with 9 bases separating them. The length of the CDR3 is 13 residues. The germline V gene has CDR1 LGHDT and CDR2 YNNKEL (reference sequence).